The present T cell receptor (beta chain) was sequenced within a study of T cells in localized non-small cell lung cancer. Study results and caveats: Across samples, adjacent lung featured a median roughly 62 of the top 100 tumor clones. Patients showing higher blood T cell density tended to see longer overall survival.

Trimming stripped 6 bases from V and 8 bases from J, with 11 bases between. Germline CDR1 is KGHSH and CDR2 is LQKENI. The CDR3 length is 13 residues. Generated by immunoSEQ multiplex PCR, the TCRdb table keeps only in-frame clones and is missing some. The sample has roughly 28,000 clones, roughly 80% seen once; the top ten hold 3.5% to 5%. A single count supports this clone. Its antigen is unidentified. The chain uses TRBV18 and TRBJ1-6; D is perhaps TRBD1 (5 bases). This TCR was recovered from a woman between 40 and 69 years old with stage I lung adenocarcinoma. The sequencing here drew on peripheral blood, taken before any cancer treatment. CDR3 protein: CASSSRVDSPLHF. The DNA of the CDR3 is TGTGCCAGCTCGTCCAGGGTGGATTCACCCCTCCACTTT.